What follows is one T cell receptor beta chain and its context. The antigen remains unidentified. This sample was included in a study of naive and memory T cell subsets. Study-level points and caveats: A few larger clonotypes appeared in naive repertoires, especially CD8, possibly memory cells re-expressing CD45RA.

CDR1 and CDR2 from the germline V gene are SGHDT and YYEEEE. Trimming cost V 3 bases and J 0 bases, with 7 bases left between them. The CDR3 contains 14 residues. The beta constant-region primer was an equimolar mix of two oligonucleotides covering TRBC1 and TRBC2. Four rounds of PCR amplified the ligated cDNA using nested alpha and beta constant-region primers plus SP2. TCRdb processed the UMI-ligation and nested PCR reads anew with MiXCR; each CDR3 protein has one entry. The data show roughly 97,000 distinct CDR3 sequences, more than 14% seen once. Sequenced sample: naive CD8+ T cells from blood. The source of this sequence is a human donor in good health. This chain uses TRBV5-6 with TRBJ2-4; D remains unclear. This CDR3 reads CASSSLVAKNIQYF. The CDR3 DNA follows: TGTGCCAGCAGCTCTCTAGTAGCCAAAAACATTCAGTACTTC.